This TCR beta chain was captured by sequencing in a study of identical twins. Findings of the study overall: Out-of-frame beta chain sequences displayed weaker excess sharing between twins.

Trimming cost V 4 bases and J 7 bases; bases outside gene matches: 9. This CDR3 comprises 15 residues. From germline, CDR1 is SGHRS and CDR2 YFSETQ. TCRdb fed the 5' RACE reads into MiXCR, producing one record per CDR3 protein. The sample carries under 400,000 distinct CDR3 sequences, around 9% recorded once. Details on this clonotype: Its antigen is not identified.

This receptor was taken from a woman aged 45-59 years in good health. The chain is built from TRBV5-1 and TRBJ2-2; 8 bases align to TRBD1. The sample comprised naive T cells sorted from blood. The CDR3 bases are TGCGCCAGCAGCCTCGGGACAGGTTTCGTCGGGGAGCTGTTTTTT. Protein sequence: CASSLGTGFVGELFF. The full variable domain, with the rest looked up from reference TRBV5-1 and TRBJ2-2, is KAGVTQTPRYLIKTRGQQVTLSCSPISGHRSVSWYQQTPGQGLQFLFEYFSETQRNKGNFPGRFSGRQFSNSRSEMNVSTLELGDSALYLCASSLGTGFVGELFFGEGSRLTVL.